This is a list of T cell receptor beta chains from one sample in a study of blood T cell repertoires in COVID-19. Some clones are missing from TCRdb's copy, which holds only in-frame ones; the method was immunoSEQ multiplex PCR. The sample lists about 490,000 clones, around 85% occurring once. Sequences were obtained from peripheral blood. The receptors were sampled from a human donor in a cohort sampled during active COVID-19. Both conserved end residues are part of each CDR3. A D gene is named only where the DNA matches it firmly. A row's size may be missing; if present it is once, few, many or a size class.

>.|TRBJ2-1|TRBV9|.
CASSPRLESYNEQFF
TGTGCCAGCAGCCCGAGACTAGAATCCTACAATGAGCAGTTCTTC
>.|TRBJ2-7|TRBV13|TRBD2
CASSAGTSGRSSYEQYF
TGTGCCAGCAGCGCCGGTACTAGCGGGAGGAGCTCCTACGAGCAGTACTTC
>.|TRBJ1-2|TRBV6-6|.
CASSPGGAAVHYGYTF
TGTGCCAGCAGCCCCGGGGGGGCCGCTGTCCACTATGGCTACACCTTC
>.|TRBJ2-3|TRBV15|.
CATSSFGRSTDTQYF
TGTGCCACCAGCTCCTTTGGGCGTAGCACAGATACGCAGTATTTT
>.|TRBJ2-7|TRBV6-2/TRBV6-3|TRBD1
CASSYSVTGRYEQYF
TGTGCCAGCAGTTACTCGGTGACAGGGCGGTACGAGCAGTACTTC
>.|TRBJ1-5|TRBV6-5|.
CGLEVKYRNQPQHF
TGCGGCCTAGAGGTCAAATACCGCAATCAGCCCCAGCATTTT
>.|TRBJ1-1|TRBV4-2|.
CASRVGVAFF
TGTGCCAGCCGAGTCGGGGTTGCTTTCTTT
>.|TRBJ1-5|TRBV7-9|TRBD1
CASSRGTGDQPQHF
TGTGCCAGCAGCCGAGGGACAGGGGATCAGCCCCAGCATTTT
>.|TRBJ1-1|TRBV10-2|.
CASSESTGGGTEAFF
TGCGCCAGCAGTGAGTCAACGGGGGGCGGCACTGAAGCTTTCTTT
>.|TRBJ1-1|TRBV28|.
CASSLMTHMNTEAFF
TGTGCCAGCAGTTTAATGACACACATGAACACTGAAGCTTTCTTT
>.|TRBJ2-3|TRBV5-4|.
CASSQWGPIGTDTQYF
TGTGCCAGCAGCCAATGGGGCCCGATCGGCACAGATACGCAGTATTTT
>.|TRBJ2-7|TRBV6-5|.
CASSYRGRRYEQYF
TGTGCCAGCAGTTACAGGGGCAGAAGATACGAGCAGTACTTC
>.|TRBJ1-5|TRBV5-4|TRBD1
CASSSDRGNQPQHF
TGTGCCAGCAGCTCTGACAGGGGCAATCAGCCCCAGCATTTT
>.|TRBJ1-6|TRBV30|.
CAWSGAGDSPLHF
TGTGCCTGGAGTGGGGCAGGGGATTCACCCCTCCACTTT
>few|TRBJ2-7|TRBV5-4|TRBD2
CASSLSAGGPYEQYF
TGTGCCAGCAGCTTGAGTGCGGGAGGGCCCTACGAGCAGTACTTC
>.|TRBJ2-1|TRBV14|.
CASSQRQTALGEQFF
TGTGCCAGCAGCCAAAGACAGACGGCTTTGGGTGAGCAGTTCTTC
>.|TRBJ2-2|TRBV12-3/TRBV12-4|TRBD1
CASSRTGDGELFF
TGTGCCAGCAGCCGGACAGGGGACGGGGAGCTGTTTTTT
>.|TRBJ2-3|TRBV7-2|TRBD2
CASSPTPGLALMGDTQYF
TGTGCCAGCAGCCCTACTCCGGGACTAGCCCTAATGGGAGATACGCAGTATTTT
>.|TRBJ1-3|TRBV5-1|TRBD1
CASSPRTGDGNTIYF
TGCGCCAGCAGCCCGCGAACAGGGGATGGAAACACCATATATTTT
>.|TRBJ1-2|TRBV4-3|.
CASSQAAGRNYGYTF
TGCGCCAGCAGCCAAGCGGCGGGAAGAAACTATGGCTACACCTTC
>.|TRBJ2-7|TRBV18|TRBD1
CASSPKTGDEQYF
TGTGCCAGCTCACCGAAAACAGGGGACGAGCAGTACTTC
>once|TRBJ1-5|TRBV7-3|TRBD1
CASSATQSTGGNQPQHF
TGTGCCAGCAGCGCCACTCAGAGTACAGGGGGCAATCAGCCCCAGCATTTT
>few|TRBJ2-7|TRBV28|TRBD1
CASTRTGRNEQYF
TGTGCCAGCACCCGGACAGGGAGGAACGAGCAGTACTTC
>.|TRBJ1-5|TRBV30|.
CACSGDSNQPQHF
TGTGCCTGTAGCGGGGATAGCAATCAGCCCCAGCATTTT
>.|TRBJ2-2|TRBV29-1|.
CSVEDPGTGELFF
TGCAGCGTTGAAGATCCGGGGACCGGGGAGCTGTTTTTT
>.|TRBJ2-1|TRBV2|TRBD1
CAGTGEFGNEQFF
TGTGCCGGTACAGGGGAATTTGGCAATGAGCAGTTCTTC
>.|TRBJ1-6|TRBV7-2|TRBD1
CASSSRQGWNSPLHF
TGTGCCAGCAGCTCCCGACAGGGGTGGAATTCACCCCTCCACTTT
>many|TRBJ1-5|TRBV19|TRBD1
CASSSQQGNQPQHF
TGTGCCAGTAGTTCCCAACAGGGGAATCAGCCCCAGCATTTT
>.|TRBJ2-7|TRBV18|TRBD2
CASSATGTSDYEQYF
TGTGCCAGCTCAGCGACGGGGACTAGCGACTACGAGCAGTACTTC
>.|TRBJ2-7|TRBV11-3|TRBD2
CASSSGEGNIHEQYF
TGTGCCAGCAGCTCCGGGGAGGGCAATATCCACGAGCAGTACTTC
>.|TRBJ2-7|TRBV30|TRBD2
CAWNQREVDEQYF
TGTGCCTGGAACCAGCGGGAGGTAGACGAGCAGTACTTC
>.|TRBJ2-3|TRBV3-1/TRBV3-2|TRBD2
CVSSHHSAGGSTDTQYF
TGTGTCAGCAGCCACCATTCGGCGGGGGGCAGCACAGATACGCAGTATTTT
>.|TRBJ2-2|TRBV28|.
CASTPGRYSGELFF
TGTGCCAGCACCCCAGGGAGGTACTCCGGGGAGCTGTTTTTT
>.|TRBJ1-4|TRBV5-6|TRBD1
CASRPTGATNEKLFF
TGTGCCAGCAGACCCACAGGGGCAACTAATGAAAAACTGTTTTTT
>once|TRBJ2-5|TRBV5-4|TRBD2
CASSKGTSGSKETQYF
TGTGCCAGCAGCAAAGGGACTAGCGGGAGTAAAGAGACCCAGTACTTC
>.|TRBJ2-1|TRBV5-1|.
CASSPSSYNEQFF
TGCGCCAGCAGCCCGAGCTCCTACAATGAGCAGTTCTTC
>once|TRBJ1-1|TRBV10-2|.
CASSAPDSGMNTEAFF
TGCGCCAGCAGTGCCCCCGACAGTGGTATGAACACTGAAGCTTTCTTT
>.|TRBJ1-6|TRBV23-1|TRBD1
CASRPGQGRFRGSPLHF
TGCGCCAGCCGCCCCGGACAGGGGAGGTTTCGAGGCTCACCCCTCCACTTT
>.|TRBJ1-4|TRBV9|.
CASSASLGAWEKLFF
TGTGCCAGCAGCGCCTCCTTGGGGGCTTGGGAAAAACTGTTTTTT
>.|TRBJ1-1|TRBV28|TRBD1
CASRETGTGFKRVEAFF
TGTGCCAGCAGAGAAACCGGGACAGGGTTTAAGAGAGTTGAAGCTTTCTTT
>.|TRBJ2-1|TRBV10-3|.
CAISASSASSYNEQFF
TGTGCCATCAGTGCCTCTAGCGCCAGCTCCTACAATGAGCAGTTCTTC
>.|TRBJ1-4|TRBV15|.
CATSRVTGATNEKLFF
TGTGCCACCAGCAGAGTGACGGGAGCAACTAATGAAAAACTGTTTTTT
>.|TRBJ2-1|TRBV6-5|.
CASSSPTFYNEQFF
TGTGCCAGCAGTTCCCCTACGTTCTACAATGAGCAGTTCTTC
>once|TRBJ1-1|TRBV10-3|.
CAISELDPRENTEAFF
TGTGCCATCAGTGAATTAGACCCCAGGGAGAACACTGAAGCTTTCTTT
>.|TRBJ2-5|TRBV5-4|TRBD2
CASSLGLAGRQETQYF
TGTGCCAGCAGCTTGGGGCTAGCGGGACGTCAAGAGACCCAGTACTTC
>.|TRBJ2-1|TRBV9|.
CASSELSGVNEQFF
TGTGCCAGCAGCGAACTTTCAGGGGTAAATGAGCAGTTCTTC
>.|TRBJ2-1|TRBV19|.
CASRPAGGNYNEQFF
TGTGCCAGTAGGCCCGCCGGGGGAAACTACAATGAGCAGTTCTTC
>.|TRBJ1-6|TRBV3-1/TRBV3-2|TRBD1
CASSQWTGNSPLHF
TGTGCCAGCAGCCAATGGACAGGGAATTCACCCCTCCACTTT
>.|TRBJ2-5|TRBV5-1|.
CASSPGVAGRKETQYF
TGCGCCAGCAGCCCGGGGGTCGCGGGGAGAAAAGAGACCCAGTACTTC
>.|TRBJ2-7|TRBV6-6|TRBD1
CASGTGPLKYEQYF
TGTGCCAGCGGGACAGGACCCCTAAAATACGAGCAGTACTTC
>.|TRBJ1-5|TRBV5-5|TRBD1
CASSSTGYNQPQHF
TGTGCCAGCAGCTCGACAGGGTATAATCAGCCCCAGCATTTT